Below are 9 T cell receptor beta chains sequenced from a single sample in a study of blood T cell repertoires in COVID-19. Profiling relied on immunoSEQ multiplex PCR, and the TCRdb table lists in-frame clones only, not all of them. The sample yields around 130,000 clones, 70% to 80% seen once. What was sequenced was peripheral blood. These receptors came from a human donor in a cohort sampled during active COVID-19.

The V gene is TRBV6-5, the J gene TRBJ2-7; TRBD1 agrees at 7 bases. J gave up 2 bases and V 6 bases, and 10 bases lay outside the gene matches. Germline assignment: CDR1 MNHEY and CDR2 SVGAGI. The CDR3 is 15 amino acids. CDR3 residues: CASRIPSGTAYEQYF. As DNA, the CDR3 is TGTGCCAGCAGAATACCGTCCGGGACAGCCTACGAGCAGTACTTC.

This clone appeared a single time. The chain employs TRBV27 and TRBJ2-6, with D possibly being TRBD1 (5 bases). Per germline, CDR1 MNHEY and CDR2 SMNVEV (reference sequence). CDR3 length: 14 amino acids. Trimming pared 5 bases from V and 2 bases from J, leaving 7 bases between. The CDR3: CASSQGAGANVLTF. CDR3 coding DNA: TGTGCCAGCAGTCAGGGTGCTGGGGCCAACGTCCTGACTTTC. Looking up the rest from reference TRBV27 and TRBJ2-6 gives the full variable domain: EAQVTQNPRYLITVTGKKLTVTCSQNMNHEYMSWYRQDPGLGLRQIYYSMNVEVTDKGDVPEGYKVSRKEKRNFPLILESPSPNQTSLYFCASSQGAGANVLTFGAGSRLTVL.

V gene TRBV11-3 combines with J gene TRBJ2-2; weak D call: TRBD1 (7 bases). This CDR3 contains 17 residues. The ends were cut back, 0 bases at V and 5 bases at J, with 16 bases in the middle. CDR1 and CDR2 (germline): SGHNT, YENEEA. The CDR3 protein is CASSLDRGLAMTGELFF. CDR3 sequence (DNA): TGTGCCAGCAGCTTAGATAGGGGGCTAGCGATGACCGGGGAGCTGTTTTTT.

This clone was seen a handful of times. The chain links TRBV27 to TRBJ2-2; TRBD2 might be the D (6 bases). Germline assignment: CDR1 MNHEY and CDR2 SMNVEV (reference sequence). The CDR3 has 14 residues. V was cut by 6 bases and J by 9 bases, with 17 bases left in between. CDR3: CASSPGTVVRELFF. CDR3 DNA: TGTGCCAGCAGCCCCGGGACTGTTGTGCGGGAGCTGTTTTTT.

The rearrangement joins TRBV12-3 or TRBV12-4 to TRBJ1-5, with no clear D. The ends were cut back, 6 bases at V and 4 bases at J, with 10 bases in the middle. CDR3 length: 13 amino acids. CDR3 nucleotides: TGTGCCAGCAGCCCGACGGGGAATCAGCCCCAGCATTTT. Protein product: CASSPTGNQPQHF.

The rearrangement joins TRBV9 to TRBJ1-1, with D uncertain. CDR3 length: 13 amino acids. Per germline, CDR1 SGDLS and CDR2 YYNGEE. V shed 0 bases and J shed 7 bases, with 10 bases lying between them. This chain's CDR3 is CASSVESGVEAFF. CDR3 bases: TGTGCCAGCAGCGTAGAATCCGGAGTTGAAGCTTTCTTT.

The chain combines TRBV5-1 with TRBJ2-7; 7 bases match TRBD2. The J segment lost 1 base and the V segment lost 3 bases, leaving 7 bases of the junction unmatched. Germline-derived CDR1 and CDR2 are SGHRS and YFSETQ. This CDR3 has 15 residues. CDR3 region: CASSSLTSWSYEQYF. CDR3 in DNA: TGCGCCAGCAGCTCCCTGACTAGCTGGTCCTACGAGCAGTACTTC. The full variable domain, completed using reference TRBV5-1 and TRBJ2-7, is KAGVTQTPRYLIKTRGQQVTLSCSPISGHRSVSWYQQTPGQGLQFLFEYFSETQRNKGNFPGRFSGRQFSNSRSEMNVSTLELGDSALYLCASSSLTSWSYEQYFGPGTRLTVT.

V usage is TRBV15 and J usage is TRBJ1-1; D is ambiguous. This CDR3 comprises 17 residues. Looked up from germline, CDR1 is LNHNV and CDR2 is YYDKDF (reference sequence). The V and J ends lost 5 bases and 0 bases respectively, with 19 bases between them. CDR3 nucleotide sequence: TGTGCCACCAGCCTTTCCAGCGGTGGTGGAATGAACACTGAAGCTTTCTTT. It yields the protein CATSLSSGGGMNTEAFF. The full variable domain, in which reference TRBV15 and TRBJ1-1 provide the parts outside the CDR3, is DAMVIQNPRYQVTQFGKPVTLSCSQTLNHNVMYWYQQKSSQAPKLLFHYYDKDFNNEADTPDNFQSRRPNTSFCFLDIRSPGLGDTAMYLCATSLSSGGGMNTEAFFGQGTRLTVV.

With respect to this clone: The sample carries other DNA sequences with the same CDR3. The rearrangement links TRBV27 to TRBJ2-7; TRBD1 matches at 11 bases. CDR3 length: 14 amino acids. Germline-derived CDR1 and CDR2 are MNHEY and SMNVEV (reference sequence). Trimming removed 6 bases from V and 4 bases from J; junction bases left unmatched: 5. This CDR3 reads CASSSGTGGYEQYF. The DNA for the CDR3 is TGTGCCAGCAGCTCCGGGACAGGGGGATACGAGCAGTACTTC.